This TCR beta chain was captured by sequencing in a study of T cell responses to AZD1222 COVID-19 vaccine. Study observations and caveats: Donors, mostly white British, included more females; clonal diversity was possibly underestimated. It was only a handful of AZD1222 recipients who were seropositive at baseline.

From germline, CDR1 is LNHDA and CDR2 SQIVND (reference sequence). The CDR3 contains 20 residues. V shed 7 bases, J shed 0 bases, and the junction held 16 bases outside the gene matches. Profiled with immunoSEQ multiplex PCR; TCRdb holds only in-frame clones, not every one. The sample contains about 93,000 clones, 86% of which appear only once. This clone was detected once. What it recognizes is unknown. This clonotype originated in an adult in good health. The chain is built from TRBV19 and TRBJ2-6; 9 bases match TRBD1. The source was peripheral blood, collected on day 0 of AZD1222 vaccination. For the CDR3, the DNA is TGTGCCAGTACCGAGGAAATAGGGACAGGGAAACCCTCTGGGGCCAACGTCCTGACTTTC. This encodes CASTEEIGTGKPSGANVLTF.